The source of this T cell receptor beta chain is a study of response to subunit inactivated influenza vaccine. Broader study findings: Each seasonal influenza vaccination, the authors suggested, recruits few new T cells.

TCRdb called the RT-PCR reads again in MiXCR, with one record for every CDR3 protein. Here the sample spans roughly 790,000 distinct CDR3 sequences, 20% to 25% being singletons. This clonotype was found a few times. The antigen remains undetermined. V was clipped by 1 base and J by 2 bases, with 9 bases between them. The CDR3 covers 14 residues. The sequence was collected from a man aged 50 to 60 who received an inactivated influenza vaccine. V and J are TRBV12-3 or TRBV12-4 and TRBJ2-7; D is undetermined. The sample in question was PBMCs from blood, obtained roughly 5 days after vaccination. In DNA, the CDR3 is TGTGCCAGCAGTTTAGAGGGTCTCCCCTACGAGCAGTACTTC. Translating gives CASSLEGLPYEQYF.